One and the same sample provided the 29 T cell receptor beta chains below, sequenced in a study of T cells in localized non-small cell lung cancer. Profiling relied on immunoSEQ multiplex PCR, and the TCRdb table lists in-frame clones only, not all of them. The sample contains roughly 48,000 clones, around three quarters of which appear only once. Specimen: peripheral blood, collected before any cancer treatment. The receptor set was obtained from a man aged 40 to 75 with stage I squamous cell lung carcinoma.

This chain joins TRBV13 and TRBJ1-2; D is undetermined. The V and J ends lost 0 bases and 4 bases respectively, with 12 bases between them. The CDR3 has 15 amino acids. Germline V CDR1 and CDR2: PRHDT, FYEKMQ (reference sequence). CDR3 in DNA: TGTGCCAGCAGCTTAGGCTTACAGACCCTCTATGGCTACACCTTC. Translated: CASSLGLQTLYGYTF.

The gene calls are TRBV7-8 and TRBJ2-7, with D unresolved. The V gene lost 1 base and the J gene lost 3 bases, with 16 bases spanning the gap. Germline assignment: CDR1 SGHVS and CDR2 FQNEAQ. The CDR3 totals 16 residues. The CDR3 protein is CASSLDVVNSLYEQYF. Written as DNA, the CDR3 is TGTGCCAGCAGCTTAGACGTTGTAAACAGTCTCTACGAGCAGTACTTC. Based on the CDR3 plus reference TRBV7-8 and TRBJ2-7, the full variable domain is GAGVSQSPRYKVAKRGQDVALRCDPISGHVSLFWYQQALGQGPEFLTYFQNEAQLDKSGLPSDRFFAERPEGSVSTLKIQRTQQEDSAVYLCASSLDVVNSLYEQYFGPGTRLTVT.

CDR3 protein: CASSPLSGAPYEQYF. For the CDR3, the DNA is TGTGCCAGCAGTCCCCTTAGCGGGGCCCCCTACGAGCAGTACTTC. The chain links TRBV27 to TRBJ2-7; 8 bases align to TRBD2. The CDR3 consists of 15 residues. Germline V CDR1 and CDR2: MNHEY, SMNVEV (reference sequence). V lost 5 bases to trimming and J lost 2 bases; unmatched junction nucleotides: 8.

The J gene is TRBJ1-1, the V gene TRBV28; D gene ambiguous. Trimming took off 2 bases at V and 1 base at J, with 5 bases between the two ends. CDR3 length equals 13 residues. Germline CDR1 reads MDHEN; CDR2 reads SYDVKM. The CDR3 region is CASSLGRNTEAFF. CDR3 bases: TGTGCCAGCAGTTTAGGCCGGAACACTGAAGCTTTCTTT.

This chain joins TRBV6-6 and TRBJ2-3; maybe TRBD1 (8 bases). The CDR3 length is 15 residues. Trimming stripped 5 bases from V and 5 bases from J, with 17 bases between. Germline values: CDR1 MNHNY, CDR2 SVGAGI (reference sequence). The CDR3: CASSITGGVVDTQYF. In DNA form, the CDR3 reads TGTGCCAGCAGTATCACAGGGGGGGTTGTAGATACGCAGTATTTT.

In its sample, this clone was seen once. The chain has TRBV4-2 and TRBJ1-2; D is undetermined. V was pared by 0 bases and J by 6 bases, with 11 bases between. Germline V gene data show CDR1 as LGHNA and CDR2 as YNFKEQ. The CDR3 loop spans 14 amino acids. The CDR3 is CASSQDLPGDGYTF. The CDR3 nucleotides are TGTGCCAGCAGCCAAGATCTACCCGGAGATGGCTACACCTTC.

V gene TRBV5-4 combines with J gene TRBJ2-7; D possibly corresponds to TRBD1 (6 bases). Per the germline V gene, CDR1 is SGHNT and CDR2 is YYREEE (reference sequence). CDR3 length equals 12 residues. Trimming left V 4 bases short and J 7 bases short, with 12 bases between. CDR3 coding DNA: TGTGCCAGCAGCACGGACAGCTCGGAGCAGTACTTC. Its protein is CASSTDSSEQYF.

This CDR3 reads CASNMGQPYYGYTF. CDR3 coding DNA: TGTGCCAGCAACATGGGACAGCCCTACTATGGCTACACCTTC. The chain couples TRBV6-1 to TRBJ1-2; TRBD1 matches 7 bases. Germline CDR1 is MNHNS and CDR2 is SASEGT. This CDR3 spans 14 amino acids. Trimming at V came to 7 bases and at J to 3 bases, leaving 8 bases not matched to a gene.

V is TRBV11-2 and J is TRBJ2-3, with 12 bases identical to TRBD2. V lost 5 bases, J lost 0 bases, and 9 bases stayed unmatched. The CDR3 totals 18 residues. Per germline, CDR1 SGHAT and CDR2 FQNNGV. The CDR3 region has the DNA TGTGCCAGCAGCCATCCGACTAGCGGGGGTTCTAGCACAGATACGCAGTATTTT. This codes for CASSHPTSGGSSTDTQYF.

The chain couples TRBV19 to TRBJ1-1; D is possibly TRBD1 (5 bases). Trimming took 2 bases from V and 6 from J, leaving 16 bases between them. Germline V gives CDR1 LNHDA, CDR2 SQIVND (reference sequence). This CDR3 comprises 15 residues. The CDR3 bases are TGTGCCAGTAGTATATTTCAGGGTACGGGGGCTGAAGCTTTCTTT. This sequence encodes CASSIFQGTGAEAFF.

The genes are TRBV7-3 and TRBJ1-2; tentative D call: TRBD1 (5 bases). This CDR3 comprises 13 residues. V dropped 2 bases and J dropped 2 bases, with 6 bases sitting between them. Germline V gene data show CDR1 as SGHTA and CDR2 as FQGTGA. The CDR3 protein is CASSLGHNYGYTF. Written as DNA, the CDR3 is TGTGCCAGCAGCTTAGGACACAACTATGGCTACACCTTC.

The gene calls are TRBV19 and TRBJ2-1; no clear D. CDR3 size: 13 residues. CDR1 is LNHDA and CDR2 is SQIVND in the germline V gene (reference sequence). Trimming stripped 3 bases from V and 6 bases from J, with 9 bases between. The CDR3 here is CASSIPAVNEQFF. DNA for the CDR3: TGTGCCAGTAGTATCCCGGCAGTCAATGAGCAGTTCTTC.

V usage is TRBV30 and J usage is TRBJ2-7, with D possibly matching TRBD2 (6 bases). Germline V lookup: CDR1 GTSNPN, CDR2 SVGIG (reference sequence). V lost 3 bases and J 7 bases, leaving 10 bases between the germline ends. The CDR3 length is 11 residues. CDR3: CAWSAGWEQYF. The CDR3 DNA sequence: TGTGCCTGGAGCGCGGGGTGGGAGCAGTACTTC.

This chain links TRBV6-6 with TRBJ2-7; D unresolved. The CDR3 length is 11 residues. Trimming removed 8 bases at V and 5 bases at J, with 10 bases between. CDR1 is MNHNY and CDR2 is SVGAGI in the germline V gene (reference sequence). CDR3 in amino acids: CASRLGDEQYF. In DNA, the CDR3 is TGTGCCAGCCGCCTTGGGGACGAGCAGTACTTC.

The chain joins TRBV6-6 to TRBJ1-5; no reliable D call. Trimming cost V 2 bases and J 3 bases, with 11 bases left between them. The CDR3 is 15 residues long. Germline lookup yields CDR1 MNHNY and CDR2 SVGAGI (reference sequence). The CDR3 coding sequence is TGTGCCAGCAGTTACGGGCAGGACCACAATCAGCCCCAGCATTTT. Amino acid sequence: CASSYGQDHNQPQHF.

This chain joins TRBV14 and TRBJ1-4; unclear D gene. Germline CDR1 reads SGHDN; CDR2 reads FVKESK. V was trimmed by 2 bases and J by 10 bases, leaving 8 bases between them. The CDR3 is made up of 12 amino acids. The CDR3 spells CASSQSEGKLFF. DNA of the CDR3: TGTGCCAGCAGCCAAAGTGAGGGAAAACTGTTTTTT.

The count of this clone is one. For the CDR3, the DNA is TGTGCCAGCAGCTCGGGGGACACAGATACGCAGTATTTT. This gives the protein CASSSGDTDTQYF. The J gene is TRBJ2-3, the V gene TRBV7-3, with a possible D match to TRBD2 (6 bases). Trimming removed 4 bases from V and 2 bases from J, with 7 bases in between. The CDR3 is made up of 13 amino acids. CDR1 SGHTA and CDR2 FQGTGA come from the germline V gene.

Of note for this clone: Other DNA sequences in this specimen translate into the identical CDR3. V usage is TRBV28 and J usage is TRBJ2-1, with D uncertain. The CDR3 spans 11 residues. Trimming removed 5 bases from V and 6 bases from J, with 5 bases in between. Germline CDR1 is MDHEN and CDR2 is SYDVKM. CDR3 nucleotide sequence: TGTGCCAGCAGTCCCTCCAATGAGCAGTTCTTC. Protein: CASSPSNEQFF. The full variable domain, rest sourced from reference TRBV28 and TRBJ2-1, is DVKVTQSSRYLVKRTGEKVFLECVQDMDHENMFWYRQDPGLGLRLIYFSYDVKMKEKGDIPEGYSVSREKKERFSLILESASTNQTSMYLCASSPSNEQFFGPGTRLTVL.

The chain uses TRBV5-1 and TRBJ2-7; TRBD1 might be the D (5 bases). The CDR3 is 14 amino acids. Germline V CDR1 and CDR2: SGHRS, YFSETQ. Trimming shortened V by 4 bases and J by 1 base, and 12 bases separated the two germline ends. DNA of the CDR3: TGCGCCAGCAGCGAACAGGACGGATCCTACGAGCAGTACTTC. It translates to CASSEQDGSYEQYF.

The chain uses TRBV2 and TRBJ2-5; TRBD2 is a possible D gene (5 bases). CDR1 SNHLY and CDR2 FYNNEI come from the germline V gene. The germline V and J ends were trimmed by 4 bases and 2 bases, with 8 bases remaining between them. The CDR3 length is 13 residues. CDR3 in amino acids: CASSGGGQETQYF. CDR3 coding DNA: TGTGCCAGCAGTGGTGGCGGGCAAGAGACCCAGTACTTC.

The V call is TRBV28, the J call TRBJ1-1; no firm D call. The V end was cut by 6 bases, the J end by 5 bases, with 19 bases between. This CDR3 comprises 15 residues. Germline CDR1 is MDHEN and CDR2 is SYDVKM. For the CDR3, the DNA is TGTGCCAGCAGCTGGGTGGGATTTGGAGATACTGAAGCTTTCTTT. This translates into CASSWVGFGDTEAFF.

The chain combines TRBV5-4 with TRBJ2-5; a weak D match, TRBD1 (5 bases). Trimming shortened V by 0 bases and J by 4 bases, and 13 bases separated the two germline ends. This CDR3 has 15 residues. Looked up from germline, CDR1 is SGHNT and CDR2 is YYREEE (reference sequence). For the CDR3, the DNA is TGTGCCAGCAGCTTGGCACAGGATCCCCCAGAGACCCAGTACTTC. Translation: CASSLAQDPPETQYF. Full variable domain (missing parts from reference TRBV5-4 and TRBJ2-5): ETGVTQSPTHLIKTRGQQVTLRCSSQSGHNTVSWYQQALGQGPQFIFQYYREEENGRGNFPPRFSGLQFPNYSSELNVNALELDDSALYLCASSLAQDPPETQYFGPGTRLLVL.

The V gene is TRBV29-1, the J gene TRBJ1-4; D gene ambiguous. From germline, CDR1 is SQVTM and CDR2 ANQGSEA. V shed 1 base and J shed 3 bases, with 9 bases lying between them. The CDR3 runs 14 residues. CDR3 bases: TGCAGCGTTGAAGTTAGGGCGGCTAATGAAAAACTGTTTTTT. It specifies CSVEVRAANEKLFF.

The CDR3 sequence is CASSPRGLAGGPWDTQYF. The CDR3 DNA reads as TGTGCCAGCAGCCCCAGAGGACTAGCGGGGGGGCCCTGGGATACGCAGTATTTT. The chain carries TRBV7-9 and TRBJ2-3; TRBD2 agrees at 15 bases. Germline CDR1 SEHNR, CDR2 FQNEAQ (reference sequence). CDR3 length: 18 residues. Losses at the gene ends were 5 bases for V and 6 bases for J; bases not matched to a gene: 12.

The chain has TRBV5-5 and TRBJ2-1; D call uncertain. The CDR3 is 14 residues long. Per the germline V gene, CDR1 is SGHKS and CDR2 is YYEKEE (reference sequence). V was trimmed by 4 bases and J by 0 bases, leaving 8 bases between them. The CDR3 is CASSPVSSYNEQFF. The CDR3, as DNA: TGTGCCAGCAGCCCGGTGAGCTCCTACAATGAGCAGTTCTTC.

This sequence joins TRBV4-1 and TRBJ2-7; TRBD1 might be the D (6 bases). V was cut by 5 bases and J by 6 bases, with 29 bases left in between. The CDR3 runs 18 residues. The germline V gene has CDR1 MGHRA and CDR2 YSYEKL. The CDR3 loop is CASSVGAGASFSVGEQYF. CDR3 DNA sequence: TGCGCCAGCAGCGTGGGGGCAGGGGCTAGCTTCAGTGTAGGCGAGCAGTACTTC.

This clone occurred a few times. The CDR3 DNA follows: TGTGCCAGCAGCCCGGACAGGGGGTTAACTGAAGCTTTCTTT. The encoded protein is CASSPDRGLTEAFF. This chain links TRBV7-6 with TRBJ1-1, with 10 bases matching TRBD1. V dropped 5 bases and J dropped 5; count of bases not matched to a gene: 5. The germline V gene encodes CDR1 SGHVS and CDR2 FNYEAQ. The CDR3 runs to 14 residues.

The V gene is TRBV6-1, the J gene TRBJ1-2; TRBD1 might be the D (5 bases). CDR1 MNHNS and CDR2 SASEGT come from the germline V gene. This CDR3 region has 15 residues. Trimming removed 8 bases from V and 2 bases from J, with 18 bases in between. The CDR3 nucleotides read TGTGCCAGCCTTGGGGGGGAACCCCCAAACTATGGCTACACCTTC. This codes for CASLGGEPPNYGYTF.

This chain joins TRBV5-1 and TRBJ2-7; 7 bases match TRBD2. There are 15 residues in the CDR3. Germline assignment: CDR1 SGHRS and CDR2 YFSETQ. The trim removed 4 bases at V and 5 bases at J, leaving 12 bases unmatched. For the CDR3, the DNA is TGCGCCAGCAGCGACCCAACTAGCGCCAACGACGAGCAGTACTTC. This gives the protein CASSDPTSANDEQYF.